Listed below are T cell receptor beta chains from one sample, sequenced in a study of vaccination and CD4 T cells after COVID-19. These receptors have no known antigen. TCRdb re-analysed the PCR reads in MiXCR, keeping a single row per CDR3 protein. This sample has fewer than 20,000 distinct CDR3 sequences, with approximately 60% found just once. The specimen sequenced was CD4+ T cells from blood, cultured in vitro. These receptors were taken from a human donor who had recovered from COVID-19. Both conserved end residues are part of each CDR3. D genes are given only for firm matches. Some rows mark clone size as missing; the rest say once, few, many or name a class of expanded clone.

CDR3: CASSPGRGTDTQYF
DNA: TGTGCCAGCAGCCCGGGGAGAGGCACAGATACGCAGTATTTT
size: few
J: TRBJ2-3
V: TRBV7-2
D: .

CDR3: CSARAPSGNTGELFF
DNA: TGCAGTGCTAGGGCCCCTAGCGGGAACACCGGGGAGCTGTTTTTT
size: .
J: TRBJ2-2
V: TRBV20-1
D: TRBD2

CDR3: CSARAGGGGQGNYGYTF
DNA: TGCAGTGCTAGAGCCGGCGGGGGAGGGCAGGGAAACTATGGCTACACCTTC
size: .
J: TRBJ1-2
V: TRBV20-1
D: .

CDR3: CASSQTGNSPLHF
DNA: TGTGCCAGCAGCCAGACAGGGAACTCACCCCTCCACTTT
size: .
J: TRBJ1-6
V: TRBV12-3/TRBV12-4
D: TRBD1

CDR3: CASSAPGTGGNTIYF
DNA: TGTGCCAGCAGTGCGCCTGGGACAGGAGGAAACACCATATATTTT
size: .
J: TRBJ1-3
V: TRBV6-1
D: TRBD1

CDR3: CASTVSGGSSGNTIYF
DNA: TGTGCCAGCACCGTTTCGGGGGGTTCATCTGGAAACACCATATATTTT
size: once
J: TRBJ1-3
V: TRBV6-1
D: .

CDR3: CASSELQGRTDTQYF
DNA: TGTGCCAGCAGTGAACTACAGGGGCGCACAGATACGCAGTATTTT
size: .
J: TRBJ2-3
V: TRBV6-1
D: TRBD1

CDR3: CASSLYGGPSSGANVLTF
DNA: TGTGCCAGCAGTTTATATGGTGGGCCATCCTCTGGGGCCAACGTCCTGACTTTC
size: few
J: TRBJ2-6
V: TRBV27
D: .

CDR3: CASRRTGYETQYF
DNA: TGTGCCAGCAGACGGACAGGGTATGAGACCCAGTACTTC
size: large
J: TRBJ2-5
V: TRBV7-8
D: TRBD1

CDR3: CASSSGTSGYEQYF
DNA: TGCGCCAGCAGCTCTGGGACGAGCGGTTACGAGCAGTACTTC
size: .
J: TRBJ2-7
V: TRBV5-1
D: .

CDR3: CASSPEHGELFF
DNA: TGTGCCAGCAGCCCCGAGCACGGGGAGCTGTTTTTT
size: few
J: TRBJ2-2
V: TRBV7-2
D: .

CDR3: CSASFKTGLVAEAFF
DNA: TGCAGTGCTAGCTTTAAGACAGGGTTGGTCGCTGAAGCTTTCTTT
size: .
J: TRBJ1-1
V: TRBV20-1
D: TRBD1

CDR3: CSARDRAGVNTEAFF
DNA: TGCAGTGCTAGAGATCGGGCGGGGGTGAACACTGAAGCTTTCTTT
size: .
J: TRBJ1-1
V: TRBV20-1
D: .

CDR3: CASSPAGTGGTGEYF
DNA: TGTGCCAGCAGCCCGGCGGGGACAGGGGGCACAGGGGAGTACTTC
size: .
J: TRBJ2-7
V: TRBV5-4
D: TRBD1

CDR3: CARAGGPTDTQYF
DNA: TGTGCCCGAGCTGGGGGACCCACAGATACGCAGTATTTT
size: few
J: TRBJ2-3
V: TRBV30
D: .

CDR3: CASSPLAQGAIGELFF
DNA: TGTGCCAGCAGCCCCCTTGCCCAGGGGGCTATCGGGGAGCTGTTTTTT
size: few
J: TRBJ2-2
V: TRBV7-7
D: TRBD1

CDR3: CASSLQPGYGTLASPLHF
DNA: TGTGCCAGCAGCTTACAGCCGGGGTATGGGACGCTTGCTTCACCCCTCCACTTT
size: .
J: TRBJ1-6
V: TRBV11-2
D: .

CDR3: CASSLGGTSGRPFF
DNA: TGTGCCAGCAGCTTAGGCGGGACTAGCGGGAGGCCGTTCTTC
size: .
J: TRBJ2-1
V: TRBV7-9
D: TRBD2

CDR3: CATQGNQETQYF
DNA: TGTGCTACCCAGGGCAACCAAGAGACCCAGTACTTC
size: once
J: TRBJ2-5
V: TRBV11-3
D: .

CDR3: CATSDPWTGTEQYF
DNA: TGTGCCACCAGTGATCCTTGGACAGGAACCGAGCAGTACTTC
size: .
J: TRBJ2-7
V: TRBV24-1
D: TRBD1

CDR3: CASSSLQRETQYF
DNA: TGTGCCAGCAGCTCCCTTCAAAGGGAGACCCAGTACTTC
size: .
J: TRBJ2-5
V: TRBV7-2
D: .

CDR3: CASIPGQGIGELFF
DNA: TGTGCCAGCATCCCGGGACAGGGAATCGGGGAGCTGTTTTTT
size: .
J: TRBJ2-2
V: TRBV6-1
D: TRBD1

CDR3: CASSGRGGFTDTQYF
DNA: TGTGCCAGCAGTGGGAGGGGCGGCTTCACAGATACGCAGTATTTT
size: .
J: TRBJ2-3
V: TRBV28
D: TRBD2

CDR3: CASSARTDTEAFF
DNA: TGTGCCAGCAGCGCCCGGACGGACACTGAAGCTTTCTTT
size: .
J: TRBJ1-1
V: TRBV7-6
D: .

CDR3: CASSLGVDQPQHF
DNA: TGTGCCAGCAGTTTGGGGGTAGATCAGCCCCAGCATTTT
size: .
J: TRBJ1-5
V: TRBV28
D: .

CDR3: CASSSPGHIYEQYF
DNA: TGTGCCAGCAGCTCACCGGGACACATCTACGAGCAGTACTTC
size: .
J: TRBJ2-7
V: TRBV7-9
D: .

CDR3: CSARDRTGDPEVGFF
DNA: TGCAGTGCTAGAGATCGTACAGGGGACCCGGAGGTCGGGTTCTTC
size: .
J: TRBJ2-1
V: TRBV20-1
D: TRBD1

CDR3: CASSYGTGGEQYF
DNA: TGTGCCAGCAGTTACGGGACAGGGGGCGAGCAGTACTTC
size: once
J: TRBJ2-7
V: TRBV6-5
D: TRBD1

CDR3: CASSGLAVGGDEQFF
DNA: TGTGCCAGCAGTGGGCTAGCGGTTGGGGGCGATGAGCAGTTCTTC
size: .
J: TRBJ2-1
V: TRBV2
D: .

CDR3: CASSLMASQETQYF
DNA: TGTGCCAGCAGTTTAATGGCCTCCCAAGAGACCCAGTACTTC
size: .
J: TRBJ2-5
V: TRBV27
D: .

CDR3: CASSFQGGTGELFF
DNA: TGTGCCAGCAGTTTCCAGGGAGGCACCGGGGAGCTGTTTTTT
size: .
J: TRBJ2-2
V: TRBV12-3/TRBV12-4
D: .

CDR3: CASSLGEAYGYTF
DNA: TGTGCCAGCAGCTTAGGGGAGGCCTATGGCTACACCTTC
size: .
J: TRBJ1-2
V: TRBV7-9
D: .

CDR3: CSVGGGFAGELFF
DNA: TGCAGCGTTGGGGGAGGTTTCGCCGGGGAGCTGTTTTTT
size: .
J: TRBJ2-2
V: TRBV29-1
D: .

CDR3: CSASRRRVRARETQYF
DNA: TGCAGTGCATCAAGGCGGCGGGTCCGGGCCAGAGAGACCCAGTACTTC
size: .
J: TRBJ2-5
V: TRBV20-1
D: .

CDR3: CSARVGLAGDTQYF
DNA: TGCAGTGCTAGAGTGGGACTAGCAGGAGATACGCAGTATTTT
size: few
J: TRBJ2-3
V: TRBV20-1
D: TRBD2

CDR3: CASSQDAPGLVNAYEQYF
DNA: TGTGCCAGCAGCCAAGATGCGCCGGGACTAGTTAATGCCTACGAGCAGTACTTC
size: few
J: TRBJ2-7
V: TRBV3-1
D: TRBD2

CDR3: CASSRNQETQYF
DNA: TGTGCCAGCAGTCGGAACCAAGAGACCCAGTACTTC
size: .
J: TRBJ2-5
V: TRBV27
D: .

CDR3: CSASYTTPEETQYF
DNA: TGCAGTGCTAGTTATACAACTCCTGAGGAGACCCAGTACTTC
size: .
J: TRBJ2-5
V: TRBV20-1
D: .

CDR3: CASSREGAIGELFF
DNA: TGTGCCAGTAGTAGGGAGGGGGCAATCGGGGAGCTGTTTTTT
size: .
J: TRBJ2-2
V: TRBV19
D: .

CDR3: CASSLLYGYTF
DNA: TGTGCCAGCAGTCTCCTCTATGGCTACACCTTC
size: few
J: TRBJ1-2
V: TRBV2
D: .

CDR3: CSASDSQRVYNEQFF
DNA: TGCAGTGCTAGTGACTCTCAGAGGGTCTACAATGAGCAGTTCTTC
size: .
J: TRBJ2-1
V: TRBV20-1
D: .

CDR3: CASSWGATEKLFF
DNA: TGTGCCAGCAGTTGGGGTGCTACTGAAAAACTGTTTTTT
size: .
J: TRBJ1-4
V: TRBV11-3
D: .